The 4 T cell receptor beta chains below come from one sample, sequenced in a study of cytomegalovirus exposure and HLA in healthy donors (dated by TCRdb to about 2017). Libraries came from the immunoSEQ multiplex PCR assay. A mixture of 60 forward primers for TCR Vbeta segments and 13 reverse primers for TCR Jbeta segments was used in the multiplex PCR. TCRdb took over this immuneACCESS table, retaining in-frame rearrangements with V and J assigned. Such tables are incomplete; in checked studies, under half of the missing clones stem from an unresolved V gene, and the remainder is unexplained. Across this sample there are 95,000 to 100,000 clones, with 76% seen only once. Around 4% of the sample is taken by the ten largest. The sample consisted of PBMCs. These receptor sequences come from a man aged 35 to 55 in good health and CMV-seronegative.

The V gene is TRBV28, the J gene TRBJ1-6; 10 bases are shared with TRBD1. J lost 0 bases, V lost 4 bases, and 6 bases had no gene match. CDR1 and CDR2 from the germline V gene are MDHEN and SYDVKM. The CDR3 is made up of 18 amino acids. The CDR3, as DNA: TGTGCCAGCAGTTCGACAGGGGGCCAAAGCTCCTATAATTCACCCCTCCACTTT. Amino acids: CASSSTGGQSSYNSPLHF.

The V and J genes are TRBV28 and TRBJ2-7; TRBD1 matches 7 bases. The CDR3 is made up of 13 amino acids. V trimming: 6 bases; J trimming: 1 base; junction bases outside the gene matches: 3. Germline CDR1 is MDHEN and CDR2 is SYDVKM. Here the CDR3 DNA reads TGTGCCAGCAGCAAGGGGGCGTCCTACGAGCAGTACGTC. Translating it yields CASSKGASYEQYV.

CDR3 in amino acids: CASSLSRGYETQYF. In nucleotides, the CDR3 is TGTGCCAGCAGCTTAAGTAGGGGGTATGAGACCCAGTACTTC. The chain is built from TRBV7-2 and TRBJ2-5, with TRBD1 as a possible D gene (6 bases). Germline V gene lookup returns CDR1 SGHTA and CDR2 FQGNSA. Between the trimmed V and J ends, which lost 2 bases and 5 bases, there was a span of 12 bases. The length of the CDR3 is 14 residues. Filled out from reference TRBV7-2 and TRBJ2-5, the complete variable domain reads GAGVSQSPSNKVTEKGKDVELRCDPISGHTALYWYRQSLGQGLEFLIYFQGNSAPDKSGLPSDRFSAERTGGSVSTLTIQRTQQEDSAVYLCASSLSRGYETQYFGPGTRLLVL.

The rearrangement links TRBV5-6 to TRBJ1-2; 9 nucleotides match TRBD1. Unmatched junction bases numbered 5, after V lost 4 bases and J lost 4 bases. Germline CDR1 SGHDT, CDR2 YYEEEE. The CDR3 extends over 14 amino acids. The CDR3 here is CASSGTGPFYGYTF. DNA of the CDR3: TGTGCCAGCAGCGGGACAGGGCCCTTCTATGGCTACACCTTC. Full variable domain (missing parts from reference TRBV5-6 and TRBJ1-2): DAGVTQSPTHLIKTRGQQVTLRCSPKSGHDTVSWYQQALGQGPQFIFQYYEEEERQRGNFPDRFSGHQFPNYSSELNVNALLLGDSALYLCASSGTGPFYGYTFGSGTRLTVV.